The 7 T cell receptor beta chains in this list originate from one sample, sequenced in a study of early T cells in non-severe SARS-CoV-2 infection. TCRdb re-analysed the 5' RACE reads in MiXCR, keeping a single row per CDR3 protein. The sample carries some 82,000 distinct CDR3 sequences, less than 8% recorded once. The source material was whole blood. The receptors come from an adult who was a healthcare worker with PCR-confirmed SARS-CoV-2 infection or an uninfected control (not recorded which).

The chain joins TRBV29-1 to TRBJ2-7, with 9 bases matching TRBD1. This CDR3 contains 15 residues. Germline V gene lookup returns CDR1 SQVTM and CDR2 ANQGSEA. With V trimmed by 2 bases and J by 3 bases, 8 bases remained unmatched. This CDR3 reads CSVEKRGTGSYEQYF. The DNA of the CDR3 is TGCAGCGTTGAAAAACGAGGGACAGGGAGCTACGAGCAGTACTTC.

This clonotype showed up many times. The gene calls are TRBV20-1 and TRBJ1-5; tentative D call: TRBD1 (5 bases). The V gene lost 6 bases and the J gene lost 9 bases, with 18 bases spanning the gap. Germline V gene lookup returns CDR1 DFQATT and CDR2 SNEGSKA (reference sequence). The CDR3 consists of 13 residues. CDR3 residues: CSAPQAPVGPQHF. The DNA for the CDR3 is TGCAGTGCCCCACAGGCCCCCGTCGGGCCCCAGCATTTT.

This clonotype came up many times. The rearrangement uses TRBV5-4 and TRBJ2-3; D gene uncertain. V was cut by 0 bases and J by 0 bases, with 8 bases left in between. The CDR3 spans 15 residues. The germline gives CDR1 SGHNT, CDR2 YYREEE (reference sequence). CDR3 in DNA: TGTGCCAGCAGCTTGGACAGACGAAGCACAGATACGCAGTATTTT. Encoded protein: CASSLDRRSTDTQYF.

This clonotype has ten or more counts. V and J are TRBV6-1 and TRBJ2-3; either TRBD1 or TRBD2 may supply D (5 bases each). The CDR3 has 14 residues. With 2 bases removed from V and 6 bases from J, the gap between germline ends came to 12 bases. In germline, CDR1 is MNHNS, CDR2 SASEGT. In DNA form, the CDR3 reads TGTGCCAGCAGTGAAAATTGGGGGTCCGATACGCAGTATTTT. This encodes CASSENWGSDTQYF.

The chain has TRBV20-1 and TRBJ2-3; 8 bases align to TRBD2. The germline gives CDR1 DFQATT, CDR2 SNEGSKA (reference sequence). The CDR3 extends over 15 amino acids. Trimming cost V 6 bases and J 2 bases; bases outside gene matches: 10. CDR3 DNA: TGCAGTGCGGCGATGGCGGGGGGTTTCACAGATACGCAGTATTTT. Translation gives CSAAMAGGFTDTQYF.

This clonotype was observed a few times. The genes are TRBV24-1 and TRBJ2-6; D gene unclear. Per germline, CDR1 KGHDR and CDR2 SFDVKD. V was trimmed by 6 bases and J by 2 bases, leaving 4 bases between them. CDR3 length equals 13 residues. CDR3 loop: CATSTTGANVLTF. The CDR3 DNA sequence: TGTGCCACCAGTACTACTGGGGCCAACGTCCTGACTTTC.

This clonotype was recorded at least ten times. This chain links TRBV7-2 with TRBJ2-7; 9 nucleotides agree with TRBD2. CDR1 is SGHTA, CDR2 FQGNSA, per germline. The CDR3 has 16 amino acids. The ends lost 1 base at V and 6 bases at J; junction bases unmatched: 10. CDR3 sequence (DNA): TGTGCCAGCAGCTTAGTTCCGCGGGGGGGCCGGACCGAGCAGTACTTC. This sequence encodes CASSLVPRGGRTEQYF.